The TCR beta chain under discussion was sequenced for a study of blood T cell repertoires in COVID-19. The V and J ends lost 6 bases and 11 bases, in that order; junction bases with no gene match: 11. Germline V gene sequence: CDR1 LNHDA, CDR2 SQIVND (reference sequence). There are 13 residues in the CDR3. Assay: immunoSEQ multiplex PCR; the TCRdb copy retains only in-frame clones and omits some. Among roughly 300,000 clones, approximately 84% were seen once, and the ten largest hold roughly 4%. The sample consisted of PBMCs or T cells enriched from blood (not recorded which). The sequence derives from a young man who had recovered from COVID-19. The V and J genes are TRBV19 and TRBJ2-3; 7 nucleotides align to TRBD1. Here the CDR3 DNA reads TGTGCCAGTAGGCAGAGACAGGGTTTGGGGCAGTATTTT. It encodes CASRQRQGLGQYF. Drawing the rest from reference TRBV19 and TRBJ2-3, the complete variable domain is DGGITQSPKYLFRKEGQNVTLSCEQNLNHDAMYWYRQDPGQGLRLIYYSQIVNDFQKGDIAEGYSVSREKKESFPLTVTSAQKNPTAFYLCASRQRQGLGQYFGPGTRLTVL.